These 22 T cell receptor beta chains originate from one sample sequenced in a study of blood T cell repertoires in COVID-19. Sequenced by immunoSEQ multiplex PCR; TCRdb stores in-frame clones only, minus some. Among 250,000 to 300,000 clones listed, 85% to 90% were seen once. The sequencing input was peripheral blood. These receptors all stem from a woman between 40 and 50 years old with acute or convalescent COVID-19.

The V gene is TRBV19, the J gene TRBJ1-5; D remains unclear. V was clipped by 3 bases and J by 2 bases, with 11 bases between them. Germline CDR1 reads LNHDA; CDR2 reads SQIVND (reference sequence). The CDR3 extends over 15 amino acids. CDR3 DNA sequence: TGTGCCAGTAGTATTTCCTACGGGGGCAATCAGCCCCAGCATTTT. It codes for CASSISYGGNQPQHF.

The chain employs TRBV14 and TRBJ2-2; no firm D call. Germline V gene sequence: CDR1 SGHDN, CDR2 FVKESK. This CDR3 has 15 residues. Trimming took 6 bases from V and 0 from J, leaving 11 bases between them. The CDR3, as DNA: TGTGCCAGCAGTCCCTTCTTCGCGAACACCGGGGAGCTGTTTTTT. As protein: CASSPFFANTGELFF.

The V call is TRBV9, the J call TRBJ1-2, with D uncertain. This CDR3 comprises 13 residues. CDR1 SGDLS and CDR2 YYNGEE come from the germline V gene. Trimming cost V 5 bases and J 7 bases, with 15 bases left between them. CDR3 nucleotides: TGTGCCAGCAGGGGCCCCGGAACCCCTGGCTACACCTTC. This gives the protein CASRGPGTPGYTF.

This chain connects TRBV7-6 to TRBJ2-5; 8 nucleotides agree with TRBD2. CDR1 and CDR2 (germline): SGHVS, FNYEAQ. Losses at the gene ends were 1 base for V and 1 base for J; bases not matched to a gene: 2. CDR3 length equals 15 residues. The CDR3 loop reads CASSLGGGFQETQYF. The DNA of the CDR3 is TGTGCCAGCAGCTTAGGCGGGGGGTTCCAAGAGACCCAGTACTTC.

The V and J genes are TRBV19 and TRBJ2-2, with TRBD2 matching over 12 bases. Per the germline V gene, CDR1 is LNHDA and CDR2 is SQIVND (reference sequence). V shed 5 bases, J shed 6 bases, and the junction held 7 bases outside the gene matches. This CDR3 contains 16 residues. Here the CDR3 DNA reads TGTGCCAGTAGTCGATGGACTAGCGGGGTCCCCGGGGAGCTGTTTTTT. Amino acid sequence: CASSRWTSGVPGELFF.

This chain joins TRBV6-5 and TRBJ1-2; D possibly corresponds to TRBD1 (6 bases). Trimming left V 2 bases short and J 3 bases short, with 16 bases between. Germline CDR1 and CDR2: MNHEY and SVGAGI. The CDR3 length is 16 residues. The CDR3 here is CASSYSPTGGHYGYTF. CDR3 coding DNA: TGTGCCAGCAGTTACAGCCCGACAGGAGGCCACTATGGCTACACCTTC.

This clone was detected once. The rearrangement links TRBV28 to TRBJ1-2, with D tentatively TRBD1 (6 bases). The CDR3 runs to 13 residues. The ends were cut back, 6 bases at V and 4 bases at J, with 12 bases in the middle. Germline V gives CDR1 MDHEN, CDR2 SYDVKM. The CDR3, as DNA: TGTGCCAGCAGCCTGGCAGGGGTCTATGGCTACACCTTC. As protein: CASSLAGVYGYTF.

The chain has TRBV9 and TRBJ2-1; D perhaps matches TRBD2 (5 bases). CDR3 length equals 15 residues. With 3 bases removed from V and 4 bases from J, the gap between germline ends came to 14 bases. The V gene's germline CDR1 is SGDLS and CDR2 YYNGEE. CDR3 loop: CASSAIGEGYNEQFF. CDR3 DNA: TGTGCCAGCAGCGCAATAGGAGAGGGTTACAATGAGCAGTTCTTC. Complete variable domain (other parts from reference TRBV9 and TRBJ2-1): DSGVTQTPKHLITATGQRVTLRCSPRSGDLSVYWYQQSLDQGLQFLIQYYNGEERAKGNILERFSAQQFPDLHSELNLSSLELGDSALYFCASSAIGEGYNEQFFGPGTRLTVL.

The chain carries TRBV7-8 and TRBJ1-6; D is uncertain. The germline gives CDR1 SGHVS, CDR2 FQNEAQ. Trimming removed 2 bases at V and 7 bases at J, with 6 bases between. The CDR3 sequence is 13 residues long. The CDR3 region is CASSLRSNSPLHF. CDR3 in DNA: TGTGCCAGCAGCTTAAGGAGCAATTCACCCCTCCACTTT.

This chain joins TRBV9 and TRBJ2-2; 7 positions match TRBD2. J was trimmed by 3 bases and V by 3 bases; bases with no gene match: 5. This CDR3 has 15 amino acids. Germline V CDR1 and CDR2: SGDLS, YYNGEE. CDR3 sequence (DNA): TGTGCCAGCAGCGGAGCGGGGTCCGACACCGGGGAGCTGTTTTTT. It specifies CASSGAGSDTGELFF.

The chain couples TRBV5-4 to TRBJ1-2; 10 nucleotides agree with TRBD1. The J segment lost 9 bases and the V segment lost 4 bases, leaving 6 bases of the junction unmatched. CDR1 and CDR2 from the germline V gene are SGHNT and YYREEE (reference sequence). The CDR3 consists of 13 residues. CDR3 amino acids: CASSPGQGGRYTF. CDR3 bases: TGTGCCAGCAGCCCCGGACAGGGGGGGCGCTACACCTTC.

The J gene is TRBJ2-7, the V gene TRBV19, with TRBD2 identical over 9 bases. CDR3 size: 13 residues. The J segment lost 7 bases and the V segment lost 3 bases, leaving 4 bases of the junction unmatched. CDR1 is LNHDA and CDR2 is SQIVND in the germline V gene (reference sequence). CDR3 loop: CASSISSGAEQYV. Here the CDR3 DNA reads TGTGCCAGTAGTATTTCTAGCGGGGCTGAGCAGTACGTC.

Only one count was recorded for this clone. The chain has TRBV6-5 and TRBJ1-2, with TRBD1 matching over 9 bases. Germline CDR1 MNHEY, CDR2 SVGAGI. The V segment lost 7 bases and the J segment 7 bases; nucleotides outside the gene matches: 10. The CDR3 sequence is 14 residues long. The CDR3: CASKDRDRVAGYTF. DNA for the CDR3: TGTGCCAGCAAGGACCGGGACAGGGTAGCTGGCTACACCTTC.

CDR3 region: CASSESGTGIGNTQYF. The CDR3 nucleotides read TGCGCCAGCAGTGAGTCCGGGACAGGGATCGGGAATACGCAGTATTTT. The chain joins TRBV10-1 to TRBJ2-3; 9 bases are shared with TRBD1. Germline trimming cut 0 bases from V and 7 bases from J; bases unmatched to any gene: 8. The CDR3 runs 16 residues. Germline V gives CDR1 WNHNN, CDR2 SYGVQD (reference sequence).

The J gene is TRBJ1-6, the V gene TRBV6-6; D is possibly TRBD1 (5 bases). V was cut by 0 bases and J by 4 bases, with 7 bases left in between. Germline assignment: CDR1 MNHNY and CDR2 SVGAGI (reference sequence). The CDR3 is 15 amino acids. CDR3 protein: CASSYSGLYNSPLHF. The DNA for the CDR3 is TGTGCCAGCAGTTACTCGGGACTTTATAATTCACCCCTCCACTTT.

This rearrangement joins TRBV19 to TRBJ1-1; 7 bases agree with TRBD1. Trimming took 3 bases from V and 5 from J; bases not matched to a gene: 6. In germline, CDR1 is LNHDA, CDR2 SQIVND (reference sequence). The CDR3 runs 14 residues. The CDR3 region is CASSMRDSGTEAFF. CDR3 DNA: TGTGCCAGTAGTATGAGGGACAGCGGAACTGAAGCTTTCTTT.

The gene calls are TRBV6-5 and TRBJ1-6; no reliable D call. This CDR3 contains 12 residues. Germline values: CDR1 MNHEY, CDR2 SVGAGI. V was clipped by 6 bases and J by 12 bases, with 12 bases between them. CDR3 protein: CASSRLAGPLHF. The CDR3 DNA is TGTGCCAGCAGCCGGCTCGCGGGACCCCTCCACTTT.

The V call is TRBV6-5, the J call TRBJ1-2; 9 positions agree with TRBD1. Per the germline V gene, CDR1 is MNHEY and CDR2 is SVGAGI. The CDR3 extends over 14 amino acids. The V gene end was trimmed by 0 bases and the J gene end by 13 bases; junction bases not matched to a gene: 9. The CDR3 loop is CASSYSGTGSGGTF. Here the CDR3 DNA reads TGTGCCAGCAGTTACTCGGGGACAGGGAGTGGAGGCACCTTC.

Comments on this clone: Other DNA sequences in this specimen translate into the identical CDR3. The chain recombines TRBV30 with TRBJ2-3; D might be TRBD1 (5 bases). CDR3 size: 13 residues. Trimming took off 0 bases at V and 5 bases at J, with 9 bases between the two ends. Germline lookup yields CDR1 GTSNPN and CDR2 SVGIG (reference sequence). CDR3 nucleotides: TGTGCCTGGAGTGTACAGGTTGGAGATACGCAGTATTTT. This sequence encodes CAWSVQVGDTQYF.

CDR3 nucleotide sequence: TGCGCCAGCAGCCAGGATGGGGGGGGATCACCCCTCCACTTT. This sequence encodes CASSQDGGGSPLHF. The V call is TRBV4-1, the J call TRBJ1-6, with D tentatively TRBD1 (5 bases). The germline V gene encodes CDR1 MGHRA and CDR2 YSYEKL. The CDR3 spans 14 residues. V was pared by 3 bases and J by 10 bases, with 13 bases between.

This rearrangement joins TRBV27 to TRBJ1-2; a weak D match, TRBD1 (5 bases). Trimming left V 6 bases short and J 4 bases short, with 18 bases between. The CDR3 length is 15 residues. Germline V gives CDR1 MNHEY, CDR2 SMNVEV (reference sequence). The CDR3 is CASRLDGRGVYGYTF. CDR3 nucleotides: TGTGCCAGCAGACTGGACGGGAGGGGTGTCTATGGCTACACCTTC.

V and J are TRBV28 and TRBJ2-6, with D perhaps TRBD2 (5 bases). CDR1 and CDR2 from the germline V gene are MDHEN and SYDVKM. The V end was cut by 7 bases, the J end by 0 bases, with 13 bases between. The CDR3 spans 16 residues. The CDR3 DNA reads TGTGCCAGCACCCCAGGCACTAGCTCTGGGGCCAACGTCCTGACTTTC. This gives the protein CASTPGTSSGANVLTF.